The 8 T cell receptor beta chains below come from one sample, sequenced in a study of shared clonotypes between healthy human individuals (dated by TCRdb to the early 2020s). CD8 naive samples were obtained by positive selection for CCR7 among CD45RO-negative cells, yielding a CD45RA+CCR7+ population from which TemRA cells were excluded. Receptor amplification or capture employed the immunoSEQ multiplex PCR assay. Entries here come from immuneACCESS through TCRdb and include only in-frame sequences with V and J called. Some clones fail to appear in such tables; in the studies checked, an unresolved V gene covers under half of the shortfall, and the cause of the remainder is unknown. The sample data list roughly 2,000,000 clones, and about 93% of these were observed just once. Together, the top ten hold approximately 1.6% of the sample. The specimen was naive CD8+ T cells from PBMCs. The cell subset or site label, as the study defines it: CD45RA+CCR7+. Every receptor here comes from a man aged 18 to 35 in good health. Some clones in this sample may be carry-over from other donors' samples.

This rearrangement joins TRBV14 to TRBJ2-5; TRBD1 or TRBD2 may be the D gene (5 bases each). CDR1 SGHDN and CDR2 FVKESK come from the germline V gene. Trimming stripped 2 bases from V and 3 bases from J, with 10 bases between. This CDR3 contains 14 residues. The DNA of the CDR3 is TGTGCCAGCAGCCAATGGGGGAGTAAAGAGACCCAGTACTTC. This gives the protein CASSQWGSKETQYF. Full variable domain (missing parts from reference TRBV14 and TRBJ2-5): EAGVTQFPSHSVIEKGQTVTLRCDPISGHDNLYWYRRVMGKEIKFLLHFVKESKQDESGMPNNRFLAERTGGTYSTLKVQPAELEDSGVYFCASSQWGSKETQYFGPGTRLLVL.

The gene calls are TRBV7-2 and TRBJ2-7, with D unclear. From germline, CDR1 is SGHTA and CDR2 FQGNSA. Deletions cut 5 bases from V and 2 bases from J, with 10 bases between. The CDR3 sequence is 13 residues long. Here the CDR3 reads CASSDRGAYEQYF. Here the CDR3 DNA reads TGTGCCAGCAGCGACCGAGGAGCCTACGAGCAGTACTTC.

V is TRBV27 and J is TRBJ2-7, with D possibly TRBD2 on 5 matching bases. From germline, CDR1 is MNHEY and CDR2 SMNVEV (reference sequence). The CDR3 has 16 amino acids. The germline V and J ends were trimmed by 0 bases and 2 bases, with 14 bases remaining between them. In DNA form, the CDR3 reads TGTGCCAGCAGTTTATCGCGATCTAGCCTAACCTACGAGCAGTACTTC. The encoded protein is CASSLSRSSLTYEQYF.

The chain is built from TRBV15 and TRBJ2-1; 7 bases match TRBD1. The germline V gene encodes CDR1 LNHNV and CDR2 YYDKDF (reference sequence). V gave up 4 bases and J gave up 0 bases; unmatched junction bases: 6. The CDR3 totals 16 residues. The CDR3 sequence: CATSKGGRSSYNEQFF. As DNA, the CDR3 is TGTGCCACCAGCAAAGGGGGCAGAAGCTCCTACAATGAGCAGTTCTTC.

The rearrangement links TRBV27 to TRBJ2-5; D tentatively reads TRBD1 or TRBD2 (9 bases each). This CDR3 region has 17 residues. Trimming pared 6 bases from V and 4 bases from J, leaving 24 bases between. Germline CDR1 reads MNHEY; CDR2 reads SMNVEV (reference sequence). CDR3 residues: CASSPAGGTGLAETQYF. CDR3 nucleotide sequence: TGTGCCAGCAGCCCGGCGGGAGGGACAGGGCTCGCAGAGACCCAGTACTTC.

This chain links TRBV10-3 with TRBJ2-1; D ambiguous. V lost 3 bases, J lost 4 bases, and 16 bases lay in between. CDR3 size: 16 residues. The germline CDR1 and CDR2 sequences are ENHRY and SYGVKD. The CDR3 sequence: CAISEIRSGRYNEQFF. The CDR3 DNA follows: TGTGCCATCAGTGAAATCCGGTCCGGGCGATACAATGAGCAGTTCTTC.

V is TRBV7-3 and J is TRBJ2-7; TRBD2 agrees at 11 bases. The CDR3 is made up of 16 amino acids. Germline V lookup: CDR1 SGHTA, CDR2 FQGTGA. The trim removed 4 bases at V and 3 bases at J, leaving 8 bases unmatched. Written as DNA, the CDR3 is TGTGCCAGCAGCTCGCAAAGACTAGCGGGACTCTACGAGCAGTACTTC. The encoded protein is CASSSQRLAGLYEQYF.

On this clone itself: This specimen includes other DNA sequences encoding the same CDR3. This chain joins TRBV6-5 and TRBJ2-1; D remains ambiguous. The germline V gene has CDR1 MNHEY and CDR2 SVGAGI. The CDR3 sequence is 16 residues long. With 0 bases removed from V and 2 bases from J, the gap between germline ends came to 11 bases. The CDR3 here is CASSYSVGEAYNEQFF. The CDR3, as DNA: TGTGCCAGCAGTTACTCGGTCGGAGAGGCCTACAATGAGCAGTTCTTC.